Each of the 15 T cell receptor beta chains below was sequenced from the same sample in a study of beta chain features in type 1 diabetes. Reverse transcribing all isolated RNA meant expressed TCRB transcripts were sequenced. Method: immunoSEQ multiplex PCR; TCRdb's copy keeps in-frame clones and lacks some. Seen here are 150,000 to 180,000 clones, 11% observed once, and the top ten hold roughly 1.9%. The source material was central memory CD4+ T cells from blood. These receptors were obtained from a man aged 18 to 30 in good health.

This clone has more than one count but fewer than ten. The gene calls are TRBV27 and TRBJ2-7; 9 bases agree with TRBD2. Germline assignment: CDR1 MNHEY and CDR2 SMNVEV (reference sequence). The CDR3 consists of 13 residues. V lost 6 bases, J lost 5 bases, and 5 bases stayed unmatched. The CDR3 DNA reads as TGTGCCAGCAGCGCCGGGACTAGCAACGAGCAGTACTTC. Protein sequence: CASSAGTSNEQYF.

V and J are TRBV2 and TRBJ1-6, with 9 positions matching TRBD1. V shed 6 bases, J shed 6 bases, and the junction held 0 bases outside the gene matches. The germline V gene encodes CDR1 SNHLY and CDR2 FYNNEI. This CDR3 comprises 13 residues. The CDR3 DNA reads as TGTGCCAGCAGGGACAGGGGTAATTCACCCCTCCACTTT. The encoded protein is CASRDRGNSPLHF.

This clone was counted a few times. The gene calls are TRBV6-1 and TRBJ2-7, with D unresolved. V lost 10 bases and J lost 6, with 10 bases in between. The CDR3 runs to 10 residues. The germline CDR1 and CDR2 sequences are MNHNS and SASEGT. The CDR3 spells CATGRSEQYF. As DNA, the CDR3 is TGTGCCACAGGCAGGAGCGAGCAGTACTTC.

A few counts support this clone. The chain is built from TRBV6-5 and TRBJ1-6; D is unresolved. Germline V gene sequence: CDR1 MNHEY, CDR2 SVGAGI. Trimming left V 5 bases short and J 8 bases short, with 10 bases between. CDR3 size: 13 residues. The CDR3, as DNA: TGTGCCAGCAGTCCAGGAGGGTATTCACCCCTCCACTTT. It specifies CASSPGGYSPLHF.

There are a few counts of this clone. The chain has TRBV6-5 and TRBJ1-1; D is unresolved. Per the germline V gene, CDR1 is MNHEY and CDR2 is SVGAGI. CDR3 size: 13 residues. V dropped 2 bases and J dropped 1 base, with 5 bases sitting between them. The CDR3 is CASSYLRNTEAFF. The CDR3 region has the DNA TGTGCCAGCAGTTACCTGCGGAACACTGAAGCTTTCTTT.

This clone was counted a few times. Additional DNA sequences in this sample encode the identical CDR3. The V and J genes are TRBV14 and TRBJ2-1, with 7 nucleotides matching TRBD2. The length of the CDR3 is 16 residues. The V gene end was trimmed by 0 bases and the J gene end by 0 bases; junction bases not matched to a gene: 2. The germline gives CDR1 SGHDN, CDR2 FVKESK. DNA of the CDR3: TGTGCCAGCAGCCAAGATCCGGGGGGCTCCTACAATGAGCAGTTCTTC. It yields the protein CASSQDPGGSYNEQFF. Supplemented by reference TRBV14 and TRBJ2-1, the full variable domain reads EAGVTQFPSHSVIEKGQTVTLRCDPISGHDNLYWYRRVMGKEIKFLLHFVKESKQDESGMPNNRFLAERTGGTYSTLKVQPAELEDSGVYFCASSQDPGGSYNEQFFGPGTRLTVL.

The chain has TRBV18 and TRBJ2-1; 10 bases match TRBD1. With V trimmed by 3 bases and J by 6 bases, 5 bases remained unmatched. CDR3 length: 15 residues. CDR1 is KGHSH and CDR2 is LQKENI in the germline V gene. The CDR3: CASSPKGQGFNEQFF. The CDR3 region has the DNA TGTGCCAGCTCACCTAAGGGACAGGGGTTCAATGAGCAGTTCTTC.

The genes are TRBV28 and TRBJ2-7, with D unresolved. This CDR3 region has 12 residues. Germline V gene data show CDR1 as MDHEN and CDR2 as SYDVKM. Trimming shortened V by 2 bases and J by 4 bases, and 6 bases separated the two germline ends. CDR3 sequence: CASSLGLYEQYF. The CDR3 DNA sequence: TGTGCCAGCAGTTTAGGCTTATACGAGCAGTACTTC.

V gene TRBV5-4 combines with J gene TRBJ2-7, with 8 nucleotides matching TRBD1. The CDR3 contains 13 residues. CDR1 and CDR2 (germline): SGHNT, YYREEE (reference sequence). V lost 10 bases, J lost 5 bases, and 11 bases stayed unmatched. As DNA, the CDR3 is TGTGCCGGCTCTGGACAGGGCGTCAACGAGCAGTACTTC. It codes for CAGSGQGVNEQYF.

This clone showed up just a few times. The gene calls are TRBV19 and TRBJ2-7; the D is unclear. CDR1 is LNHDA and CDR2 is SQIVND in the germline V gene (reference sequence). Deletions cut 3 bases from V and 3 bases from J, with 9 bases between. This CDR3 is 13 amino acids long. In nucleotides, the CDR3 is TGTGCCAGTAGTATTGGGATAGACTACGAGCAGTACTTC. This gives the protein CASSIGIDYEQYF.

This clone was counted a few times. CDR3 sequence reads: CASGGQVMNTEAFF. In DNA, the CDR3 is TGCGCCAGCGGAGGACAGGTCATGAACACTGAAGCTTTCTTT. This chain links TRBV4-1 with TRBJ1-1; 7 bases map to TRBD1. The CDR3 contains 14 residues. Germline V CDR1 and CDR2: MGHRA, YSYEKL. V was pared by 8 bases and J by 0 bases, with 6 bases of the junction left unmatched.

V is TRBV30 and J is TRBJ2-7; no definite D call. With the DNA end fitting TRBJ2-5 better, the J assignment may be wrong. The CDR3 totals 11 residues. Germline V gene data show CDR1 as GTSNPN and CDR2 as SVGIG (reference sequence). In DNA, the CDR3 is TGTGCCTGGAGCAACCAAGAGACCCAGTACTTC. Translation gives CAWSNQETQYF.

There are many counts of this clone. This chain joins TRBV4-3 and TRBJ1-4; tentative D call: TRBD1 (5 bases). Per the germline V gene, CDR1 is LGHNA and CDR2 is YSLEER. This CDR3 has 16 amino acids. Trimming stripped 0 bases from V and 8 bases from J, with 16 bases between. The CDR3 DNA sequence: TGCGCCAGCAGCCAAGAAGGTGGCGGGGCTAGAGAAAAACTGTTTTTT. As protein: CASSQEGGGAREKLFF.

This clone was observed a handful of times. The rearrangement joins TRBV7-9 to TRBJ2-3; possibly TRBD1 or TRBD2 for D (6 bases each). The CDR3 has 17 amino acids. Germline loops: CDR1 SEHNR, CDR2 FQNEAQ (reference sequence). Trimming took off 5 bases at V and 1 base at J, with 19 bases between the two ends. CDR3 nucleotide sequence: TGTGCCAGCAGCCCGCGGAAATCGGGGGCCGGCACAGATACGCAGTATTTT. It translates to CASSPRKSGAGTDTQYF.

The count of this clone is one. This chain uses TRBV27 with TRBJ1-1, with no clear D. V was pared by 6 bases and J by 7 bases, with 15 bases between. The length of the CDR3 is 13 residues. CDR1 is MNHEY, CDR2 SMNVEV, per germline (reference sequence). The CDR3 loop is CASSLSGFGEAFF. The CDR3 DNA reads as TGTGCCAGCAGCTTGTCAGGATTTGGTGAAGCTTTCTTT.